A single TCR beta chain is shown here with its context. Antigen: not known. The record originates from a study of cytomegalovirus exposure and HLA in healthy donors. Germline V gene data show CDR1 as LGHNT and CDR2 as FRNRAP. CDR3 length: 12 amino acids. Trimming took off 2 bases at V and 7 bases at J, with 6 bases between the two ends. 13 Jbeta primers and 60 Vbeta primers were used for the PCR. The method was immunoSEQ multiplex PCR; TCRdb's version includes in-frame clones alone and lacks a portion of them. The profile shows fewer than 200,000 clones, approximately 70% of them singletons. General observations from the study: 87-base-pair reads could not separate some V segments, including TRBV6-2 and TRBV6-3. A few chains linked to CMV were shown in vitro to be specific for CMV antigens.

The chain uses TRBV12-5 and TRBJ1-5, with D unclear. The origin of this receptor is a man aged 40-55 years in good health and CMV-seropositive. Material: PBMCs. The CDR3 bases are TGTGCTAGTGGTTTGCCAGGACAGCCCCAGCATTTT. Its translation: CASGLPGQPQHF.